This T cell receptor (beta chain) was documented in a study of T cells in Graves' hyperthyroidism and ophthalmopathy. Findings and caveats of the study: The model anticipated ophthalmopathy a median about six months pre-onset.

RNA transcripts yielded amplified TCR beta CDR3 regions. Researchers ran a first-round RT-PCR on the TCR CDR3 using the HTBI primer set. TCRdb passed the multiplex PCR reads through MiXCR, listing each CDR3 protein once. Altogether 300,000 to 350,000 distinct CDR3 sequences are present, approximately 13% being singletons, with the ten largest covering approximately 23%. This clonotype was seen repeatedly, ten times or more. The antigen remains undetermined. The source material was blood. The TCR comes from a woman aged 25 to 39 with Graves' hyperthyroidism.

The CDR3 region has the DNA TGCAGTGCTAGAGTTTCCCGACTCGGGGGACGGAATGAGCAGTTCTTC. Protein sequence: CSARVSRLGGRNEQFF. This chain connects TRBV20-1 to TRBJ2-1; perhaps TRBD2 as D (6 bases). CDR3 size: 16 residues. Looked up from germline, CDR1 is DFQATT and CDR2 is SNEGSKA (reference sequence). V lost 1 base to trimming and J lost 7 bases, with 20 bases between them.